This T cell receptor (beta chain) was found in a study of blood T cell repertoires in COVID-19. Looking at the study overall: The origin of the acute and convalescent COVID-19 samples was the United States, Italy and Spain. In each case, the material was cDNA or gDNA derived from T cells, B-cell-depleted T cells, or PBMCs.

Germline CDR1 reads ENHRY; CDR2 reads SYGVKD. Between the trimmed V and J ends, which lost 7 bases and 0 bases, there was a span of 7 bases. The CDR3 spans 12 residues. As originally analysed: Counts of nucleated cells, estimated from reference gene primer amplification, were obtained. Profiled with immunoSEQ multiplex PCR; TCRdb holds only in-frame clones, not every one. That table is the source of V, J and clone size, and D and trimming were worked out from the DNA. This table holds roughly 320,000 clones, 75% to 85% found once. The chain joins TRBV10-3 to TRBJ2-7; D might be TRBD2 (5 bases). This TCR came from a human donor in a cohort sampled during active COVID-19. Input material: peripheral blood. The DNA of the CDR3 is TGTGCCATCAAAGGGAGCTCCTACGAGCAGTACTTC. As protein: CAIKGSSYEQYF.